This T cell receptor (beta chain) stems from a study of cytomegalovirus exposure and HLA in healthy donors. Some clones are missing from TCRdb's copy, which holds only in-frame ones; the method was immunoSEQ multiplex PCR. The sample has 250,000 to 300,000 clones; nearly 90% are singletons. The length of the CDR3 is 13 residues. The germline V gene has CDR1 LNHDA and CDR2 SQIVND (reference sequence). The germline V and J ends were trimmed by 6 bases and 5 bases, with 14 bases remaining between them. The sequence came from a woman between 18 and 30 years old in good health and CMV-seronegative. The sequenced material came from PBMCs. The chain is built from TRBV19 and TRBJ2-7, with D perhaps TRBD1 (8 bases). For the CDR3, the DNA is TGTGCCAGTAGCACACAGGGGGGGGACGAGCAGTACTTC. Translated: CASSTQGGDEQYF. Complete variable domain (other parts from reference TRBV19 and TRBJ2-7): DGGITQSPKYLFRKEGQNVTLSCEQNLNHDAMYWYRQDPGQGLRLIYYSQIVNDFQKGDIAEGYSVSREKKESFPLTVTSAQKNPTAFYLCASSTQGGDEQYFGPGTRLTVT.